The entry below gives a single TCR beta chain sequence along with its context. The antigen remains undetermined. About 10 milliliters of peripheral blood were drawn from each donor into EDTA-treated tubes. Each sample yielded at least 6 million isolated PBMCs. The V and J ends lost 5 bases and 4 bases respectively, with 12 bases between them. The CDR3 extends over 15 amino acids. The germline gives CDR1 MDHEN, CDR2 SYDVKM. This sample was included in a study of blood T cells in healthy people across ages. Findings and limits, study-wide: A roughly linear age-dependent decrease characterized TCR beta diversity per million T cells.

Through a sample-barcoded 5' primer and a J-beta primer mix, a second PCR was run for 7 to 11 cycles. TCRdb reprocessed the 5' RACE reads with MiXCR, giving one entry per CDR3 protein. This repertoire shows about 970,000 distinct CDR3 sequences, around 54% found once; its top ten account for about a fifth. This chain links TRBV28 with TRBJ2-6; unclear D gene. This clonotype was sampled from a woman aged 60 to 75 in good health. Sequencing used blood. The CDR3, as DNA: TGTGCCAGCAGTACCGACATGCGAGGGGCCAACGTCCTGACTTTC. This translates into CASSTDMRGANVLTF.